These 21 T cell receptor beta chains share one sample of origin, sequenced in a study of control samples from healthy donors and cancer patients. Data came from immunoSEQ multiplex PCR; TCRdb stores just in-frame clones and leaves some out. The data show tens of thousands of clones, 91% seen once. Sequences were obtained from blood. The receptors were sampled from a man aged 25 to 40 in good health.

The J gene is TRBJ1-1, the V gene TRBV4-1; 8 bases are a match to TRBD1. The CDR3 contains 14 residues. Germline V gene sequence: CDR1 MGHRA, CDR2 YSYEKL. After removal of 4 bases from V and 1 base from J, the junction contained 2 bases not matched to a gene. The CDR3 spells CASSRGQGNTEAFF. CDR3 bases: TGCGCCAGCAGCCGAGGACAGGGGAACACTGAAGCTTTCTTT.

This clone appeared once. The chain couples TRBV12-5 to TRBJ2-1, with 11 bases aligning to TRBD2. This CDR3 has 15 residues. Trimming removed 7 bases from V and 3 bases from J; junction bases left unmatched: 5. The V gene's germline CDR1 is LGHNT and CDR2 FRNRAP. The CDR3, as DNA: TGTGCTAGTGCTGGGGGACTAGCGGACTACAATGAGCAGTTCTTC. This gives the protein CASAGGLADYNEQFF.

V gene TRBV5-6 combines with J gene TRBJ2-1; 8 bases fit TRBD2. CDR3 length: 18 amino acids. The germline V gene has CDR1 SGHDT and CDR2 YYEEEE. The J segment lost 4 bases and the V segment lost 4 bases, leaving 16 bases of the junction unmatched. CDR3 region: CASSPSRGVTRQYNEQFF. Here the CDR3 DNA reads TGTGCCAGCAGCCCTTCGCGGGGGGTGACTAGGCAATACAATGAGCAGTTCTTC.

The J gene is TRBJ1-6, the V gene TRBV7-6; D uncertain. This CDR3 has 15 amino acids. Trimming stripped 1 base from V and 2 bases from J, with 6 bases between. Germline values: CDR1 SGHVS, CDR2 FNYEAQ. CDR3 bases: TGTGCCAGCAGCTTAGGGGTAACCTATAATTCACCCCTCCACTTT. It yields the protein CASSLGVTYNSPLHF.

Turning to this clone: Other DNA sequences of this sample code for an identical CDR3. The V and J genes are TRBV5-5 and TRBJ2-3; 9 positions agree with TRBD2. The CDR3 contains 15 residues. Looked up from germline, CDR1 is SGHKS and CDR2 is YYEKEE (reference sequence). Germline trimming cut 1 base from V and 1 base from J; bases unmatched to any gene: 1. CDR3 region: CASSLLAGGTDTQYF. The CDR3 nucleotides are TGTGCCAGCAGCTTGTTAGCGGGGGGCACAGATACGCAGTATTTT.

V is TRBV18 and J is TRBJ2-1; 7 nucleotides line up with TRBD1. CDR3 size: 15 residues. Losses at the gene ends were 3 bases for V and 4 bases for J; bases not matched to a gene: 6. Germline V lookup: CDR1 KGHSH, CDR2 LQKENI. CDR3 DNA sequence: TGTGCCAGCTCACCTTTGGGGACAGAATACAATGAGCAGTTCTTC. It is translated as CASSPLGTEYNEQFF.

The chain joins TRBV5-4 to TRBJ2-1; 11 nucleotides align to TRBD2. This CDR3 spans 16 amino acids. CDR1 SGHNT and CDR2 YYREEE come from the germline V gene (reference sequence). J was trimmed by 9 bases and V by 4 bases; bases with no gene match: 12. The CDR3 spells CASSPLAGGPSREQFF. DNA for the CDR3: TGTGCCAGCAGCCCCTTAGCGGGAGGGCCGTCCCGTGAGCAGTTCTTC.

The rearrangement uses TRBV13 and TRBJ2-2, with 8 bases matching TRBD1. V lost 4 bases and J lost 3; bases outside the gene matches: 7. From germline, CDR1 is PRHDT and CDR2 FYEKMQ (reference sequence). This CDR3 comprises 16 residues. The DNA of the CDR3 is TGTGCCAGCAGCTCGCCAGGGGGCCTAGACACCGGGGAGCTGTTTTTT. Translating it yields CASSSPGGLDTGELFF.

This clone was detected once. The chain carries TRBV20-1 and TRBJ1-2; tentative D call: TRBD1 (6 bases). V was shortened by 3 bases and J by 3 bases, with 14 bases between the two germline ends. The CDR3 is made up of 14 amino acids. Germline V gives CDR1 DFQATT, CDR2 SNEGSKA (reference sequence). In DNA, the CDR3 is TGCAGTGCTAGTCCGAAAGGGGGATACTATGGCTACACCTTC. Residues: CSASPKGGYYGYTF.

This chain links TRBV19 with TRBJ2-6; TRBD1 matches at 9 bases. This CDR3 contains 21 residues. V lost 5 bases and J lost 1; bases outside the gene matches: 18. Germline-derived CDR1 and CDR2 are LNHDA and SQIVND (reference sequence). DNA for the CDR3: TGTGCCAGTAGTCCCAGGACAGGGGTGGACTACTCTCTATCTGGGGCCAACGTCCTGACTTTC. This encodes CASSPRTGVDYSLSGANVLTF.

The V and J genes are TRBV7-9 and TRBJ1-5; 9 nucleotides align to TRBD1. Germline V lookup: CDR1 SEHNR, CDR2 FQNEAQ (reference sequence). The ends lost 1 base at V and 5 bases at J; junction bases unmatched: 3. The CDR3 consists of 15 residues. The CDR3 DNA follows: TGTGCCAGCAGCTTAGGGACAGGGGTGTATCAGCCCCAGCATTTT. It translates to CASSLGTGVYQPQHF.

The chain has TRBV18 and TRBJ1-2, with TRBD1 matching 8 bases. The length of the CDR3 is 15 residues. The ends lost 1 base at V and 3 bases at J; junction bases unmatched: 4. The germline V gene encodes CDR1 KGHSH and CDR2 LQKENI. CDR3 sequence (DNA): TGTGCCAGCTCACCACAGAACAGGGGGGACTATGGCTACACCTTC. Amino acid sequence: CASSPQNRGDYGYTF.

The V gene is TRBV3-1 (or the pseudogene TRBV3-2), the J gene TRBJ1-1; D not certain. This CDR3 has 14 residues. Germline V CDR1 and CDR2: LGHDT, YNNKEL (reference sequence). V lost 0 bases and J 4 bases, leaving 9 bases between the germline ends. CDR3 DNA: TGTGCCAGCAGCCAAGAATACTTATCCACTGAAGCTTTCTTT. Translated: CASSQEYLSTEAFF.

This clone has a single count. V is TRBV6-5 and J is TRBJ2-7; D is uncertain. Germline assignment: CDR1 MNHEY and CDR2 SVGAGI. The CDR3 runs to 14 residues. V was trimmed by 5 bases and J by 3 bases, leaving 14 bases between them. The DNA for the CDR3 is TGTGCCAGCAGTCCCCTAAGAAGGCTCTACGAGCAGTACTTC. This sequence encodes CASSPLRRLYEQYF.

The chain employs TRBV2 and TRBJ1-4; no firm D call. The ends were cut back, 6 bases at V and 6 bases at J, with 8 bases in the middle. The V gene's germline CDR1 is SNHLY and CDR2 FYNNEI. The CDR3 runs to 12 residues. DNA for the CDR3: TGTGCCAGCAGGGCGGATGATGAAAAACTGTTTTTT. This gives the protein CASRADDEKLFF.

The chain recombines TRBV3-1 (or the pseudogene TRBV3-2) with TRBJ2-3; D unclear. The germline V and J ends were trimmed by 1 base and 4 bases, with 15 bases remaining between them. CDR1 is LGHDT and CDR2 is YNNKEL in the germline V gene (reference sequence). The CDR3 runs to 16 residues. The CDR3 is CASSQAHPISADTQYF. DNA of the CDR3: TGTGCCAGCAGCCAAGCACACCCGATAAGCGCAGATACGCAGTATTTT.

The rearrangement links TRBV28 to TRBJ2-5; tentatively, D is TRBD1 (6 bases). Germline V lookup: CDR1 MDHEN, CDR2 SYDVKM. Trimming pared 6 bases from V and 3 bases from J, leaving 11 bases between. This CDR3 has 13 residues. The CDR3 region has the DNA TGTGCCAGCAGGACTCCAGGGGAAGAGACCCAGTACTTC. Protein sequence: CASRTPGEETQYF.

J is TRBJ1-4 and V is TRBV30, with D tentatively TRBD1 (5 bases). This CDR3 contains 15 residues. Trimming removed 0 bases at V and 10 bases at J, with 18 bases between. CDR1 and CDR2 from the germline V gene are GTSNPN and SVGIG (reference sequence). CDR3 in amino acids: CAWSVRGPAGGKLFF. The CDR3 region has the DNA TGTGCCTGGAGTGTACGGGGCCCGGCGGGGGGAAAACTGTTTTTT.

This clone was found once. This chain uses TRBV28 with TRBJ1-2; 7 bases are a match to TRBD1. V dropped 6 bases and J dropped 4; count of bases not matched to a gene: 5. CDR3 length equals 13 residues. Looked up from germline, CDR1 is MDHEN and CDR2 is SYDVKM. The DNA for the CDR3 is TGTGCCAGCAGGCGGGACAGCTCCTATGGCTACACCTTC. It translates to CASRRDSSYGYTF.

The table lists this clone with a few counts. The rearrangement links TRBV4-3 to TRBJ1-5; 7 nucleotides match TRBD1. This CDR3 spans 14 amino acids. The ends lost 0 bases at V and 9 bases at J; junction bases unmatched: 5. The V gene's germline CDR1 is LGHNA and CDR2 YSLEER. This CDR3 reads CASSQDQGGRPQHF. The CDR3 coding sequence is TGCGCCAGCAGCCAAGATCAGGGGGGACGGCCCCAGCATTTT.

In DNA, the CDR3 is TGCGCCAGCAGCAGGACCGCGAACACCGGGGAGCTGTTTTTT. Translated: CASSRTANTGELFF. This chain uses TRBV4-1 with TRBJ2-2, with D uncertain. In germline, CDR1 is MGHRA, CDR2 YSYEKL. CDR3 length: 14 residues. Deletions cut 5 bases from V and 0 bases from J, with 7 bases between.